The 15 T cell receptor beta chains below were found in one sample sequenced in a study of OX40 agonist ivuxolimab in advanced cancers. Library preparation used the immunoSEQ multiplex PCR assay. The immuneACCESS repertoire file appears here via TCRdb, limited to in-frame rearrangements. These files lack a portion of the clones; in checked studies, under half of the deficit traces to unresolved V genes, and the cause of the others is not known. The sample table contains 59,000 or so clones; only one count was recorded for over 70% of them. Of the sample, around 0.4% falls within the top ten clones. Material: CD4+ or CD8+ T cells sorted from blood, obtained in a trial of the OX40 agonist ivuxolimab. The receptors here all came from an adult with an advanced solid tumor such as melanoma, head and neck, liver or kidney cancer.

The CDR3 nucleotides are TGTGCCGCCAGGGGTGGCGTGGTGAACACTGAAGCTTTCTTT. Amino acids: CAARGGVVNTEAFF. The rearrangement uses TRBV28 and TRBJ1-1, with D possibly matching TRBD1 (6 bases). The CDR3 consists of 14 residues. Germline V gene lookup returns CDR1 MDHEN and CDR2 SYDVKM. Trimming shortened V by 11 bases and J by 0 bases, and 16 bases separated the two germline ends.

V and J are TRBV28 and TRBJ2-3; TRBD1 matches at 8 bases. The V segment lost 5 bases and the J segment 10 bases; nucleotides outside the gene matches: 11. This CDR3 has 14 amino acids. Germline V gene sequence: CDR1 MDHEN, CDR2 SYDVKM. CDR3: CASSRGTGGESQYF. Written as DNA, the CDR3 is TGTGCCAGCAGTAGAGGGACAGGCGGGGAGTCGCAGTATTTT.

The CDR3 coding sequence is TGTGCCAGCAGCCAGGGATTAAAGCGGGGGTCACAGTACTTC. Its protein product is CASSQGLKRGSQYF. The gene calls are TRBV27 and TRBJ2-4; TRBD2 agrees at 8 bases. J was trimmed by 13 bases and V by 6 bases; bases with no gene match: 14. Germline CDR1 and CDR2: MNHEY and SMNVEV (reference sequence). This CDR3 comprises 14 residues.

J is TRBJ1-3 and V is TRBV18, with TRBD1 as a possible D gene (6 bases). Trimming cost V 6 bases and J 0 bases, with 12 bases left between them. The length of the CDR3 is 15 residues. CDR1 and CDR2 (germline): KGHSH, LQKENI. CDR3 nucleotides: TGTGCCAGCTCGTTCGACAGGATCTCTGGAAACACCATATATTTT. It translates to CASSFDRISGNTIYF.

This rearrangement joins TRBV5-1 to TRBJ1-1; perhaps TRBD1 as D (6 bases). Germline CDR1 and CDR2: SGHRS and YFSETQ. This CDR3 comprises 13 residues. Trimming removed 2 bases from V and 4 bases from J, with 9 bases in between. The CDR3 loop reads CASSFTGSTEAFF. The CDR3 DNA reads as TGCGCCAGCAGCTTTACAGGGAGCACTGAAGCTTTCTTT.

This clone turned up a few times. The chain uses TRBV6-1 and TRBJ2-7; perhaps TRBD1 as D (5 bases). The CDR3 is made up of 15 amino acids. Germline CDR1 reads MNHNS; CDR2 reads SASEGT. Trimming took 4 bases from V and 5 from J, leaving 18 bases between them. CDR3 protein: CASSVGQGSFDEQYF. Here the CDR3 DNA reads TGTGCCAGCAGTGTCGGGCAGGGTAGTTTTGACGAGCAGTACTTC.

The CDR3 loop reads CASSPPPGPSYEQYF. CDR3 bases: TGTGCCAGCTCACCACCCCCAGGTCCTTCCTACGAGCAGTACTTC. The J gene is TRBJ2-7, the V gene TRBV18; D is ambiguous. V gave up 0 bases and J gave up 1 base, with 10 bases separating them. This CDR3 is 15 amino acids long. Per the germline V gene, CDR1 is KGHSH and CDR2 is LQKENI.

CDR3 protein: CASSIRHPGHGSYEQYF. The CDR3 nucleotides are TGTGCCAGTAGTATCCGGCATCCGGGACACGGGTCGTACGAGCAGTACTTC. The chain carries TRBV19 and TRBJ2-7; D is perhaps TRBD1 (6 bases). V gave up 3 bases and J gave up 4 bases, with 22 bases separating them. This CDR3 is 17 amino acids long. From germline, CDR1 is LNHDA and CDR2 SQIVND (reference sequence).

The chain carries TRBV18 and TRBJ1-1; D remains unclear. V gave up 4 bases and J gave up 1 base, with 10 bases separating them. The germline gives CDR1 KGHSH, CDR2 LQKENI. The CDR3 length is 14 residues. DNA for the CDR3: TGTGCCAGCTCACAGGCCTCAGCGAACACTGAAGCTTTCTTT. Translated: CASSQASANTEAFF.

The V and J genes are TRBV28 and TRBJ2-7, with TRBD1 identical over 7 bases. CDR1 and CDR2 from the germline V gene are MDHEN and SYDVKM. The CDR3 covers 13 residues. V dropped 6 bases and J dropped 4; count of bases not matched to a gene: 6. In DNA form, the CDR3 reads TGTGCCAGCAGGCCGGGACAGACTTACGAGCAGTACTTC. It yields the protein CASRPGQTYEQYF.

The genes are TRBV7-9 and TRBJ2-7, with TRBD1 matching 8 bases. This CDR3 contains 14 residues. CDR1 and CDR2 (germline): SEHNR, FQNEAQ (reference sequence). Unmatched junction bases numbered 8, after V lost 5 bases and J lost 5 bases. The CDR3 spells CASSRGQGGNEQYF. The CDR3 coding sequence is TGTGCCAGCAGCCGCGGACAGGGAGGTAACGAGCAGTACTTC.

The rearrangement joins TRBV27 to TRBJ2-3; 8 positions match TRBD2. V lost 2 bases, J lost 0 bases, and 7 bases stayed unmatched. Germline V gene sequence: CDR1 MNHEY, CDR2 SMNVEV (reference sequence). The CDR3 consists of 17 residues. The CDR3 bases are TGTGCCAGCAGTTTACCCCTGACTAGCGACAGCACAGATACGCAGTATTTT. Protein sequence: CASSLPLTSDSTDTQYF.

V gene TRBV18 combines with J gene TRBJ1-3; D remains ambiguous. V was cut by 3 bases and J by 1 base, with 10 bases left in between. CDR1 is KGHSH, CDR2 LQKENI, per germline. The CDR3 extends over 15 amino acids. The CDR3 protein is CASSPGSGSGNTIYF. CDR3 nucleotide sequence: TGTGCCAGCTCACCGGGTAGTGGGTCTGGAAACACCATATATTTT.

V usage is TRBV4-3 and J usage is TRBJ2-2; 10 bases map to TRBD2. CDR3 length: 20 residues. The V gene's germline CDR1 is LGHNA and CDR2 YSLEER. V lost 3 bases, J lost 1 base, and 14 bases stayed unmatched. CDR3 in amino acids: CASSHPGGGSGRLNTGELFF. CDR3 DNA: TGCGCCAGCAGCCACCCCGGGGGGGGTAGCGGGAGGTTGAACACCGGGGAGCTGTTTTTT.

The V call is TRBV18, the J call TRBJ2-1; no clear D. Trimming shortened V by 3 bases and J by 4 bases, and 10 bases separated the two germline ends. Germline CDR1 KGHSH, CDR2 LQKENI. CDR3 length: 14 amino acids. The DNA for the CDR3 is TGTGCCAGCTCACCCGACCACAAATACAATGAGCAGTTCTTC. Residues: CASSPDHKYNEQFF.